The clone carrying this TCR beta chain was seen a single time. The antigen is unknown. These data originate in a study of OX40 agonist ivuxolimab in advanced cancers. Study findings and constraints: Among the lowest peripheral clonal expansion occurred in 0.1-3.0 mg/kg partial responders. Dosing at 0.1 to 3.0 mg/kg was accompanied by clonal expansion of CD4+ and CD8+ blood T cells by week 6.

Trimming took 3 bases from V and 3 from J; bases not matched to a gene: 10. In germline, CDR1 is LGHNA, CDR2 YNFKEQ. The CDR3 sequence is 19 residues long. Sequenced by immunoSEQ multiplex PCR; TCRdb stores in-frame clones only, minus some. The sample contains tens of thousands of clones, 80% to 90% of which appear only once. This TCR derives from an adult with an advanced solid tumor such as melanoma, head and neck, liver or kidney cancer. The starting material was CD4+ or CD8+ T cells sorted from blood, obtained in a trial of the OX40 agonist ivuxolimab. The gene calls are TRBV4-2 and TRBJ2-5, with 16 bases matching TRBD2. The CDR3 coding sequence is TGTGCCAGCAGCCACGCAGGGACTAGCGGGGGGGCCCTTGAAGAGACCCAGTACTTC. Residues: CASSHAGTSGGALEETQYF.